The T cell receptor beta chain under discussion was sequenced for a study of T cells in Graves' hyperthyroidism and ophthalmopathy. The CDR3 is 15 residues long. Germline lookup yields CDR1 LNHNV and CDR2 YYDKDF (reference sequence). V lost 0 bases, J lost 4 bases, and 7 bases lay in between. RNA transcripts yielded amplified TCR beta CDR3 regions. The TCR CDR3 first-round RT-PCR relied on the HTBI primer set. Each CDR3 protein gets one entry after TCRdb re-called the multiplex PCR reads with MiXCR. The sample holds a few hundred thousand distinct CDR3 sequences, 35% to 55% seen once. The sequencing input was peripheral blood or thyroid tissue (not recorded which). The rearrangement joins TRBV15 to TRBJ2-6; no reliable D call. The sequence was collected from a woman between 18 and 30 years old with Graves' hyperthyroidism. The CDR3 protein is CATSREVGGANVLTF. The CDR3, as DNA: TGTGCCACCAGCAGAGAAGTAGGGGGGGCCAACGTCCTGACTTTC. The full variable domain, with the rest looked up from reference TRBV15 and TRBJ2-6, is DAMVIQNPRYQVTQFGKPVTLSCSQTLNHNVMYWYQQKSSQAPKLLFHYYDKDFNNEADTPDNFQSRRPNTSFCFLDIRSPGLGDTAMYLCATSREVGGANVLTFGAGSRLTVL.